These T cell receptor beta chains were read from a single sample in a study of cytomegalovirus exposure and HLA in healthy donors. Profiling relied on immunoSEQ multiplex PCR, and the TCRdb table lists in-frame clones only, not all of them. The table records 100,000 to 150,000 clones, about two thirds of them present only once. The sequencing sample was made of PBMCs. The receptors were gathered from a man younger than 45 in good health and CMV-seronegative. Each CDR3 is given with its conserved first and last residue. The D gene is left open where the match is weak. Clone size is given for some rows only: seen once, a few or many times, or a class if the clone is expanded.

clone_size: once
d_call: NA
j_call: TRBJ2-2
v_call: TRBV9
cdr3_aa: CASSLSTGYSGELFF
cdr3_nt: TGTGCCAGCTCTCTGTCAACGGGGTATTCCGGGGAGCTGTTTTTT

clone_size: NA
d_call: NA
j_call: TRBJ1-2
v_call: TRBV19
cdr3_aa: CASSPEAIANYGYTF
cdr3_nt: TGTGCCAGTAGTCCAGAGGCGATAGCTAACTATGGCTACACCTTC

clone_size: NA
d_call: TRBD2
j_call: TRBJ2-3
v_call: TRBV18
cdr3_aa: CASSPERGPSTDTQYF
cdr3_nt: TGTGCCAGCTCACCCGAGCGGGGACCTAGCACAGATACGCAGTATTTT

clone_size: NA
d_call: TRBD2
j_call: TRBJ2-1
v_call: TRBV7-7
cdr3_aa: CASSPISGGAFNEQFF
cdr3_nt: TGTGCTAGCAGCCCTATTAGCGGGGGGGCCTTCAATGAGCAGTTCTTC

clone_size: NA
d_call: TRBD1
j_call: TRBJ1-2
v_call: TRBV27
cdr3_aa: CASGADRDRGRANYGYTF
cdr3_nt: TGTGCCAGCGGGGCCGACAGGGATCGGGGTCGAGCTAACTATGGCTACACCTTC

clone_size: NA
d_call: NA
j_call: TRBJ2-3
v_call: TRBV7-9
cdr3_aa: CASSPWIGGQTDTQYF
cdr3_nt: TGTGCCAGCAGCCCCTGGATCGGGGGGCAGACAGATACGCAGTATTTT

clone_size: NA
d_call: NA
j_call: TRBJ2-3
v_call: TRBV21-1
cdr3_aa: CASSKPTRADTQYF
cdr3_nt: TGTGCCAGCAGCAAACCGACGAGGGCGGATACGCAGTATTTT

clone_size: NA
d_call: NA
j_call: TRBJ1-1
v_call: TRBV19
cdr3_aa: CASSGGPVLLNTEAFF
cdr3_nt: TGTGCCAGTAGTGGCGGTCCCGTGCTGCTGAACACTGAAGCTTTCTTT

clone_size: NA
d_call: NA
j_call: TRBJ1-1
v_call: TRBV7-9
cdr3_aa: CASSPTLEAFF
cdr3_nt: TGTGCCAGCAGCCCGACTCTGGAAGCTTTCTTT

clone_size: NA
d_call: NA
j_call: TRBJ1-4
v_call: TRBV7-2
cdr3_aa: CASSLFSGINEKLFF
cdr3_nt: TGTGCCAGCAGCTTATTCTCAGGAATTAATGAAAAACTGTTTTTT

clone_size: few
d_call: TRBD1
j_call: TRBJ1-5
v_call: TRBV4-2
cdr3_aa: CASSQDPTDRVNQPQHF
cdr3_nt: TGTGCCAGCAGCCAAGATCCCACCGACAGGGTGAATCAGCCCCAGCATTTT

clone_size: NA
d_call: TRBD1
j_call: TRBJ1-4
v_call: TRBV29-1
cdr3_aa: CSVVQGNNEKLFF
cdr3_nt: TGCAGCGTTGTACAGGGGAATAATGAAAAACTGTTTTTT

clone_size: NA
d_call: NA
j_call: TRBJ1-3
v_call: TRBV28
cdr3_aa: CASSLWGGLSGNTIYF
cdr3_nt: TGTGCCAGCAGTTTATGGGGGGGGCTCTCTGGAAACACCATATATTTT

clone_size: few
d_call: TRBD1
j_call: TRBJ2-7
v_call: TRBV19
cdr3_aa: CASSPGTGGYEQYF
cdr3_nt: TGTGCCAGTAGCCCCGGGACAGGGGGCTACGAGCAGTACTTC

clone_size: NA
d_call: NA
j_call: TRBJ2-7
v_call: TRBV28
cdr3_aa: CASLGTHYYEQYF
cdr3_nt: TGTGCCAGCCTAGGGACACATTATTACGAGCAGTACTTC

clone_size: NA
d_call: TRBD2
j_call: TRBJ2-1
v_call: TRBV7-9
cdr3_aa: CSSSLSLAGSYNEQFF
cdr3_nt: TGTTCCAGCAGCTTATCCCTAGCGGGGTCCTACAATGAGCAGTTCTTC

clone_size: NA
d_call: NA
j_call: TRBJ1-2
v_call: TRBV12-2
cdr3_aa: CASSLAGYYYTF
cdr3_nt: TGTGCCAGCAGCTTAGCCGGGTATTACTACACCTTC

clone_size: NA
d_call: TRBD2
j_call: TRBJ2-7
v_call: TRBV2
cdr3_aa: CASRGLAGSYEQYF
cdr3_nt: TGTGCCAGCAGAGGACTAGCGGGGTCCTACGAGCAGTACTTC

clone_size: NA
d_call: TRBD1
j_call: TRBJ2-3
v_call: TRBV2
cdr3_aa: CASTITGGVGADTQYF
cdr3_nt: TGTGCCAGCACTATAACAGGGGGAGTCGGGGCAGATACGCAGTATTTT

clone_size: NA
d_call: NA
j_call: TRBJ2-3
v_call: TRBV7-3
cdr3_aa: CASSLSRASTDTQYF
cdr3_nt: TGTGCCAGCAGCTTAAGCAGGGCCAGCACAGATACGCAGTATTTT

clone_size: few
d_call: TRBD2
j_call: TRBJ2-2
v_call: TRBV9
cdr3_aa: CASSAASGGAVGELFF
cdr3_nt: TGTGCCAGCAGCGCAGCCAGCGGGGGGGCAGTCGGGGAGCTGTTTTTT

clone_size: NA
d_call: TRBD1
j_call: TRBJ1-2
v_call: TRBV2
cdr3_aa: CASSADRAYGYTF
cdr3_nt: TGTGCCAGCAGTGCGGACAGGGCCTATGGCTACACCTTC

clone_size: NA
d_call: NA
j_call: TRBJ1-6
v_call: TRBV5-1
cdr3_aa: CASRIEQGLSSYNSPLHF
cdr3_nt: TGCGCCAGCAGAATAGAACAGGGTCTGAGCTCCTATAATTCACCCCTCCACTTT

clone_size: NA
d_call: NA
j_call: TRBJ1-1
v_call: TRBV20-1
cdr3_aa: CSAYRETEAFF
cdr3_nt: TGCAGTGCTTACAGGGAGACTGAAGCTTTCTTT

clone_size: NA
d_call: NA
j_call: TRBJ1-2
v_call: TRBV6-4
cdr3_aa: CASSGPPNGYTF
cdr3_nt: TGTGCCAGCAGTGGGCCACCAAACGGCTACACCTTC